The 5 T cell receptor beta chains below all came from one sample that was sequenced in a study of cytomegalovirus exposure and HLA in healthy donors. 60 Vbeta and 13 Jbeta primers were used in PCR. The table came from immunoSEQ multiplex PCR; TCRdb's copy has only in-frame clones and leaves some out. The sample carries 120,000 or so clones, 65% to 90% recorded once. Sequencing input: PBMCs. Receptor source: a woman in her 40s in good health and CMV-seronegative.

The chain uses TRBV11-3 and TRBJ2-1; 10 nucleotides align to TRBD2. Per the germline V gene, CDR1 is SGHNT and CDR2 is YENEEA. The CDR3 has 16 amino acids. J gave up 4 bases and V 5 bases, and 8 bases lay outside the gene matches. The CDR3 spells CASSLGVAGGYNEQFF. The CDR3 DNA reads as TGTGCCAGCAGCCTAGGGGTAGCGGGGGGTTACAATGAGCAGTTCTTC.

The chain couples TRBV9 to TRBJ2-3, with TRBD2 matching over 7 bases. Germline CDR1 and CDR2: SGDLS and YYNGEE. Germline trimming cut 7 bases from V and 6 bases from J; bases unmatched to any gene: 2. This CDR3 region has 11 residues. CDR3 in amino acids: CASGAGDTQYF. The CDR3 nucleotides read TGTGCCAGCGGAGCGGGGGATACGCAGTATTTT. The whole variable domain, remainder taken from reference TRBV9 and TRBJ2-3, is DSGVTQTPKHLITATGQRVTLRCSPRSGDLSVYWYQQSLDQGLQFLIQYYNGEERAKGNILERFSAQQFPDLHSELNLSSLELGDSALYFCASGAGDTQYFGPGTRLTVL.

This clone was detected only a few times. J is TRBJ2-5 and V is TRBV25-1, with D uncertain. The DNA matches TRBJ2-7 better at its end, which makes the J call doubtful. The length of the CDR3 is 11 residues. The germline V gene encodes CDR1 MGHDK and CDR2 SYGVNS. CDR3 residues: CASSTMGEQYF. The CDR3 DNA sequence: TGTGCCAGCAGTACCATGGGCGAGCAGTACTTC.

The chain uses TRBV6-1 and TRBJ2-5; TRBD2 agrees at 13 bases. The J call may be incorrect, as the DNA end agrees better with TRBJ2-7. Germline V gene lookup returns CDR1 MNHNS and CDR2 SASEGT. The CDR3 is 16 residues long. CDR3 residues: CASSAPGLAGNYEQYF. In DNA, the CDR3 is TGTGCCAGCAGTGCCCCGGGACTAGCGGGAAATTACGAGCAGTACTTC.

By share, this clone ranks as medium-sized. The chain couples TRBV6-4 to TRBJ2-1; the match to TRBD2 covers 9 bases. This CDR3 contains 16 residues. The germline gives CDR1 MRHNA, CDR2 SNTAGT. V lost 4 bases, J lost 4 bases, and 8 bases stayed unmatched. The CDR3 coding sequence is TGTGCCAGCAGTGGAGAGGGACTAGCAGAGTACAATGAGCAGTTCTTC. It codes for CASSGEGLAEYNEQFF.